Listed below are T cell receptor beta chains from one sample, sequenced in a study of T cell repertoires in cytomegalovirus infection. TCRdb re-called the reads through MiXCR, storing one row per CDR3 protein. The data contain approximately 200,000 distinct CDR3 sequences, roughly 28% of them seen just once; the ten biggest clones take up about 28%. What was sequenced was PBMCs. The receptor set was obtained from a human donor in good health (CMV status not recorded). Some clones in this sample may be carry-over from other donors' samples. The CDR3 runs from the conserved cysteine through the conserved F or W.

j_gene,v_gene,len,CDR3aa
TRBJ2-7,TRBV7-2,14,CASSLAGAVYEQYF
TRBJ1-6,TRBV27,17,CASSFSTGRAYNSPLHF
TRBJ2-1,TRBV9,13,CASSHRGYNEQFF
TRBJ1-5,TRBV4-1,13,CASSQDAVGPQHF
TRBJ1-5,TRBV20-1,14,CSARDIVDGQPQHF
TRBJ1-3,TRBV9,14,CASSATGDRNTIYF
TRBJ2-3,TRBV7-2,18,CASSLARLAGGLADTQYF
TRBJ2-7,TRBV20-1,14,CSIPNSGGSYEQYF
TRBJ2-6,TRBV7-6,16,CASSELTGAGANVLTF
TRBJ2-2,TRBV29-1,12,CSAGPHTGELFF
TRBJ1-3,TRBV29-1,11,CSVDAGNTIYF
TRBJ1-2,TRBV20-1,12,CSALEGFYGYTF
TRBJ1-2,TRBV7-2,12,CASSPGSYGYTF
TRBJ2-5,TRBV11-2,12,CASSAGKETQYF